The entry that follows covers one T cell receptor (beta chain) sequence. This specimen comes from a study of blood T cell repertoires in COVID-19. This table comes from immunoSEQ multiplex PCR, and its TCRdb copy is limited to in-frame clones, with some not included. The table includes about 190,000 clones, approximately 81% detected once. Germline CDR1 and CDR2: SNHLY and FYNNEI. The CDR3 runs to 14 residues. V lost 6 bases and J lost 0, with 9 bases in between. This chain uses TRBV2 with TRBJ1-5; D call uncertain. The clonotype was recovered from a woman aged 80 or over with acute or convalescent COVID-19. Sequences were obtained from peripheral blood. In DNA, the CDR3 is TGTGCCAGCAGGGCTCCAGTTAGCAATCAGCCCCAGCATTTT. Translating gives CASRAPVSNQPQHF.